The entry below gives a single T cell receptor beta chain sequence along with its context. These data are taken from a study of T-cell reconstitution after alpha-beta-depleted transplantation in children. Germline V gene sequence: CDR1 SGHTA, CDR2 FQGTGA. This CDR3 spans 16 amino acids. Germline trimming cut 3 bases from V and 4 bases from J; bases unmatched to any gene: 8. Unique molecular identifiers were built into the TCRbeta library. MiXCR, run by TCRdb on the PCR reads, gives a single entry per CDR3 protein. Of over 80,000 distinct CDR3 sequences detected, about a quarter appear once; the ten largest clones hold 20% to 25%.

Source: PBMCs, taken before TCRalphabeta/CD19-depleted stem cell transplant. The chain employs TRBV7-3 and TRBJ2-3; 9 nucleotides line up with TRBD2. The sequence was collected from a boy between 2 and 15 years old with acute lymphoblastic leukemia, due to receive a stem cell transplant. CDR3 protein: CASSLTSGGNSDTQYF. The CDR3 DNA reads TGTGCCAGCAGCTTGACTAGCGGAGGGAACTCAGATACGCAGTATTTT.